Each of the 15 T cell receptor beta chains below was sequenced from the same sample in a study of CD8 T cells in ankylosing spondylitis. Each CDR3 protein gets one entry after TCRdb re-called the 5' RACE reads with MiXCR. The profile shows more than 100,000 distinct CDR3 sequences, over 9.5% of them singletons. Sequences were obtained from blood, either unsorted or a sorted T cell fraction (not recorded which). The source is a female donor with ankylosing spondylitis or in good health (not recorded which).

The V call is TRBV6-1, the J call TRBJ1-1; D unclear. Trimming pared 1 base from V and 5 bases from J, leaving 8 bases between. Germline lookup yields CDR1 MNHNS and CDR2 SASEGT. CDR3 size: 13 residues. The DNA of the CDR3 is TGTGCCAGCAGTGAAGTCCAGACTACTGAAGCTTTCTTT. Encoded protein: CASSEVQTTEAFF.

This clonotype came up many times. The rearrangement joins TRBV20-1 to TRBJ2-1; D might be TRBD2 (6 bases). The CDR3 consists of 13 residues. The germline V and J ends were trimmed by 5 bases and 8 bases, with 16 bases remaining between them. Germline assignment: CDR1 DFQATT and CDR2 SNEGSKA (reference sequence). For the CDR3, the DNA is TGCAGTGCTGCCTCGGGAGCAACCGATGAGCAGTTCTTC. Encoded protein: CSAASGATDEQFF.

This clonotype was recorded at least ten times. The gene calls are TRBV20-1 and TRBJ1-2; possibly TRBD1 for D (5 bases). V was trimmed by 3 bases and J by 4 bases, leaving 15 bases between them. CDR3 length equals 14 residues. Germline V gene data show CDR1 as DFQATT and CDR2 as SNEGSKA (reference sequence). The chain's CDR3 is CSASHTRVVYGYTF. The CDR3 DNA follows: TGCAGTGCTAGCCATACCAGGGTCGTCTATGGCTACACCTTC.

This clonotype was detected many times. Written as DNA, the CDR3 is TGTGCCAGCAGCTTAGTGGCCAGCGGGTTGCGAGAGACCCAGTACTTC. It encodes CASSLVASGLRETQYF. The rearrangement links TRBV7-2 to TRBJ2-5; D may be TRBD2 (6 bases). The CDR3 is 16 residues long. V was shortened by 1 base and J by 4 bases, with 16 bases between the two germline ends. The germline V gene has CDR1 SGHTA and CDR2 FQGNSA.

This clonotype was counted ten times or more. The chain has TRBV6-5 and TRBJ2-2; D assignment may be TRBD1 or TRBD2 (6 bases each). The CDR3 runs to 15 residues. CDR1 MNHEY and CDR2 SVGAGI come from the germline V gene. The germline V and J ends were trimmed by 2 bases and 11 bases, with 18 bases remaining between them. DNA for the CDR3: TGTGCCAGCAGTTACGTGGAGGGGGTTGTTAGTGAGCTGTTTTTT. Translating gives CASSYVEGVVSELFF.

There are many counts of this clonotype. The rearrangement uses TRBV5-6 and TRBJ1-5; D is unresolved. Per the germline V gene, CDR1 is SGHDT and CDR2 is YYEEEE. V lost 2 bases, J lost 7 bases, and 10 bases lay in between. CDR3 length equals 13 residues. This CDR3 reads CASSLTGGQPQHF. CDR3 bases: TGTGCCAGCAGCTTAACGGGCGGACAGCCCCAGCATTTT.

This clonotype was detected many times. J is TRBJ1-1 and V is TRBV7-9; D is unclear. The CDR3 extends over 12 amino acids. Between the trimmed V and J ends, which lost 6 bases and 3 bases, there was a span of 8 bases. Germline values: CDR1 SEHNR, CDR2 FQNEAQ (reference sequence). The DNA of the CDR3 is TGTGCCAGCAGGCCCTGGGACACTGAAGCTTTCTTT. This encodes CASRPWDTEAFF. Together with reference TRBV7-9 and TRBJ1-1, the CDR3 gives the full variable domain: DTGVSQNPRHKITKRGQNVTFRCDPISEHNRLYWYRQTLGQGPEFLTYFQNEAQLEKSRLLSDRFSAERPKGSFSTLEIQRTEQGDSAMYLCASRPWDTEAFFGQGTRLTVV.

This clonotype appeared many times. This chain links TRBV20-1 with TRBJ2-3; the match to TRBD2 covers 11 bases. Germline lookup yields CDR1 DFQATT and CDR2 SNEGSKA (reference sequence). V gave up 6 bases and J gave up 4 bases; unmatched junction bases: 9. This CDR3 is 15 amino acids long. The CDR3 region is CSAVIAGGRSDTQYF. The CDR3 coding sequence is TGCAGTGCAGTAATAGCGGGAGGGCGTTCAGATACGCAGTATTTT.

In this sample, this clonotype turned up many times. The V call is TRBV29-1, the J call TRBJ2-1; D is perhaps TRBD1 (5 bases). This CDR3 spans 12 amino acids. Germline loops: CDR1 SQVTM, CDR2 ANQGSEA. V shed 7 bases and J shed 7 bases, with 14 bases lying between them. CDR3 amino acids: CSASLQENEQFF. Here the CDR3 DNA reads TGCAGCGCAAGCCTACAGGAGAATGAGCAGTTCTTC.

This clonotype has a count of ten or more. The chain is built from TRBV24-1 and TRBJ1-5; no reliable D call. V lost 5 bases to trimming and J lost 4 bases, with 11 bases between them. The CDR3 loop spans 14 amino acids. Germline CDR1 is KGHDR and CDR2 is SFDVKD. Written as DNA, the CDR3 is TGTGCCACCAGTGGGTCCCAGTGGAATCAGCCCCAGCATTTT. Translating it yields CATSGSQWNQPQHF.

The sample holds many counts of this clonotype. The chain carries TRBV11-2 and TRBJ2-7; possible D gene TRBD1, 8 bases. The ends were cut back, 5 bases at V and 2 bases at J, with 25 bases in the middle. Germline CDR1 SGHAT, CDR2 FQNNGV. The CDR3 spans 18 residues. The CDR3 nucleotides read TGTGCCAGCAGCATACCCCAGGGGGCTAGCGGATTTACCTACGAGCAGTACTTC. Translation gives CASSIPQGASGFTYEQYF.

This clonotype has a count of ten or more. This rearrangement joins TRBV28 to TRBJ1-5; D may be TRBD1 (6 bases). Looked up from germline, CDR1 is MDHEN and CDR2 is SYDVKM. The CDR3 runs to 15 residues. Deletions cut 1 base from V and 6 bases from J, with 13 bases between. CDR3 in DNA: TGTGCCAGCAGTTTATCCCCACAGGGAGGTCAGCCCCAGCATTTT. It codes for CASSLSPQGGQPQHF.

This clonotype has just a few counts. A single base separates this from a much larger clone, so it may be a read error. The CDR3 DNA follows: TGTGCCCGCAGTTTATCCTCCGGGACAGGGGGCTCCTACAATGAGCAGTTCTTC. Translated, it gives CARSLSSGTGGSYNEQFF. V and J are TRBV12-3 or TRBV12-4 and TRBJ2-1, with 11 bases fitting TRBD1. This CDR3 has 18 residues.

This clonotype came up many times. The chain uses TRBV4-2 and TRBJ1-4; D ambiguous. CDR1 is LGHNA and CDR2 is YNFKEQ in the germline V gene. This CDR3 is built from 15 residues. V was shortened by 1 base and J by 8 bases, with 14 bases between the two germline ends. The CDR3 here is CASSQGLGLGEKLFF. CDR3 nucleotides: TGTGCCAGCAGCCAAGGGCTGGGATTGGGGGAAAAACTGTTTTTT.

This clonotype was seen at least ten times. This chain uses TRBV5-1 with TRBJ2-3, with no clear D. This CDR3 spans 12 amino acids. The V gene lost 4 bases and the J gene lost 6 bases, with 9 bases spanning the gap. Germline CDR1 and CDR2: SGHRS and YFSETQ. This CDR3 reads CASSQGPDTQYF. In DNA, the CDR3 is TGCGCCAGCAGCCAAGGCCCCGATACGCAGTATTTT.